This T cell receptor (beta chain) was captured by sequencing in a study of shared clonotypes between healthy human individuals. Adult donors, all healthy and HIV-negative, had no recent acute infections or vaccinations. Overall study results and limits: Relative to their counterparts shared across all four donors, non-shared clonotypes exhibited diminished generation probabilities.

Of note for this clone: The antigen is undetermined.

Generated by immunoSEQ multiplex PCR, the TCRdb table keeps only in-frame clones and is missing some. The table includes around 700,000 clones, 55% to 85% detected once. The V end lost 3 bases, the J end lost 5 bases, and 23 bases lay between the germline ends. The CDR3 is 17 residues long. Germline V gene sequence: CDR1 MGHDK, CDR2 SYGVNS. This chain connects TRBV25-1 to TRBJ2-7; possibly TRBD1 or TRBD2 for D (7 bases each). The specimen was memory CD4+ T cells sorted from blood. Subset defined: CD45RA-negative fraction. This TCR was sampled from a woman aged 30 to 39 in good health. The CDR3 region is CASSDTFGTATSDEQYF. As DNA, the CDR3 is TGTGCCAGCAGTGACACCTTTGGGACAGCTACTAGCGACGAGCAGTACTTC.